The TCR beta chain under discussion was sequenced for a study of cytomegalovirus exposure and HLA in healthy donors. With regard to this clone: The antigen remains unidentified.

Study results and caveats: The classifier was said to identify cytomegalovirus status with high specificity and sensitivity. With DRB1 most and HLA-C fewest, TCR association rates differed between HLA loci in a later analysis.

Vbeta (60) and Jbeta (13) primers were used in the PCR. The table came from immunoSEQ multiplex PCR; TCRdb's copy has only in-frame clones and leaves some out. This table has roughly 86,000 clones, around four fifths appearing once. The receptor was isolated from a man in his fifties or sixties in good health and CMV-seropositive. Sample: PBMCs.

In nucleotides, the CDR3 is TGTGCCAGTAGTATCGTTATCGGCGGTGAAGCTTTCTTT. It encodes CASSIVIGGEAFF. This chain connects TRBV19 to TRBJ1-1; D remains unclear. This CDR3 has 13 residues. Germline CDR1 is LNHDA and CDR2 is SQIVND (reference sequence). The V end lost 3 bases, the J end lost 7 bases, and 12 bases lay between the germline ends. The full variable domain, with the rest looked up from reference TRBV19 and TRBJ1-1, is DGGITQSPKYLFRKEGQNVTLSCEQNLNHDAMYWYRQDPGQGLRLIYYSQIVNDFQKGDIAEGYSVSREKKESFPLTVTSAQKNPTAFYLCASSIVIGGEAFFGQGTRLTVV.